This is a list of T cell receptor beta chains from one sample in a study of blood T cells in healthy people across ages. TCRdb reprocessed the 5' RACE reads with MiXCR, giving one entry per CDR3 protein. Altogether roughly 790,000 distinct CDR3 sequences are present, roughly two fifths being singletons, with the ten largest covering 20% to 25%. The material sequenced was blood. The receptors derive from a woman in her fifties or sixties in good health. Both conserved end residues are part of each CDR3. The order of the fields is D gene, J gene, CDR3 length, clone size, V gene, CDR3 protein, CDR3 DNA. A D gene is named only where the DNA matches it firmly. Clone size is shown for a subset of rows, as once, few, many or a class of expanded clone.

d_call: -; j_call: TRBJ1-1; cdr3_length: 13; clone_size: -; v_call: TRBV3-1; cdr3_aa: CASSSYTGNGAFF; cdr3_nt: TGTGCCAGCAGCTCATATACAGGGAATGGCGCTTTCTTT
d_call: TRBD2; j_call: TRBJ2-1; cdr3_length: 15; clone_size: -; v_call: TRBV10-3; cdr3_aa: CAISVLAGAENEQFF; cdr3_nt: TGTGCCATCAGTGTTTTAGCGGGGGCGGAGAATGAGCAGTTCTTC
d_call: TRBD2; j_call: TRBJ2-1; cdr3_length: 15; clone_size: -; v_call: TRBV11-3; cdr3_aa: CASSLPSAGDNEQFF; cdr3_nt: TGTGCCAGCAGTTTACCCTCAGCGGGGGACAATGAGCAGTTCTTC
d_call: -; j_call: TRBJ2-1; cdr3_length: 15; clone_size: few; v_call: TRBV20-1; cdr3_aa: CSGSVGGGLYNEQFF; cdr3_nt: TGCAGTGGGTCGGTAGGGGGGGGCTTATACAATGAGCAGTTCTTC
d_call: -; j_call: TRBJ2-2; cdr3_length: 13; clone_size: -; v_call: TRBV6-5; cdr3_aa: CASSQRDSGELFF; cdr3_nt: TGTGCCAGCAGCCAAAGAGACTCCGGGGAGCTGTTTTTT
d_call: TRBD2; j_call: TRBJ2-7; cdr3_length: 15; clone_size: once; v_call: TRBV4-3; cdr3_aa: CASSQVWTRKYEQYF; cdr3_nt: TGCGCCAGCAGCCAAGTCTGGACTAGAAAGTACGAGCAGTACTTC
d_call: -; j_call: TRBJ2-5; cdr3_length: 12; clone_size: once; v_call: TRBV5-5; cdr3_aa: CASSPDAETQYF; cdr3_nt: TGTGCCAGCAGCCCGGACGCGGAGACCCAGTACTTC
d_call: -; j_call: TRBJ2-1; cdr3_length: 18; clone_size: many; v_call: TRBV7-2; cdr3_aa: CASSLDVGTPLLYNEQFF; cdr3_nt: TGTGCCAGCAGCTTAGATGTGGGGACCCCACTACTATACAATGAGCAGTTCTTC
d_call: TRBD2; j_call: TRBJ2-1; cdr3_length: 24; clone_size: -; v_call: TRBV6-2/TRBV6-3; cdr3_aa: CASSYPRLAGEGAQGVGPYNEQFF; cdr3_nt: TGTGCCAGCAGTTACCCCCGACTAGCGGGAGAGGGGGCCCAAGGTGTTGGCCCCTACAATGAGCAGTTCTTC
d_call: -; j_call: TRBJ2-1; cdr3_length: 17; clone_size: few; v_call: TRBV6-2/TRBV6-3; cdr3_aa: CASGTLGPAASYNEQFF; cdr3_nt: TGTGCCAGCGGAACCCTGGGTCCAGCGGCCTCCTACAATGAGCAGTTCTTC
d_call: TRBD2; j_call: TRBJ2-1; cdr3_length: 15; clone_size: few; v_call: TRBV7-3; cdr3_aa: CASSLTAGAANEQFF; cdr3_nt: TGTGCCAGCAGCTTAACCGCGGGAGCCGCCAATGAGCAGTTCTTC
d_call: -; j_call: TRBJ2-3; cdr3_length: 14; clone_size: few; v_call: TRBV7-2; cdr3_aa: CASSFIGGADTQYF; cdr3_nt: TGTGCCAGCAGCTTCATCGGGGGCGCAGATACGCAGTATTTT
d_call: TRBD1; j_call: TRBJ1-2; cdr3_length: 12; clone_size: few; v_call: TRBV29-1; cdr3_aa: CSGHTGGYGYTF; cdr3_nt: TGCAGCGGCCATACAGGGGGTTATGGCTACACCTTC
d_call: TRBD2; j_call: TRBJ2-7; cdr3_length: 13; clone_size: -; v_call: TRBV2; cdr3_aa: CASLAGGVYEQYF; cdr3_nt: TGTGCCAGCCTGGCGGGGGGAGTCTACGAGCAGTACTTC
d_call: -; j_call: TRBJ1-4; cdr3_length: 15; clone_size: -; v_call: TRBV5-1; cdr3_aa: CASSLDGRSNEKLFF; cdr3_nt: TGCGCCAGCAGCTTGGACGGCCGTTCAAATGAAAAACTGTTTTTT
d_call: TRBD1; j_call: TRBJ2-1; cdr3_length: 14; clone_size: -; v_call: TRBV10-3; cdr3_aa: CAIRGTGNYNEQFF; cdr3_nt: TGTGCCATCAGGGGGACAGGGAACTACAATGAGCAGTTCTTC
d_call: TRBD1; j_call: TRBJ2-1; cdr3_length: 15; clone_size: -; v_call: TRBV20-1; cdr3_aa: CSARGVDRAHNEQFF; cdr3_nt: TGCAGTGCTAGGGGGGTGGACAGGGCGCACAATGAGCAGTTCTTC
d_call: -; j_call: TRBJ1-5; cdr3_length: 14; clone_size: -; v_call: TRBV20-1; cdr3_aa: CSARDPEGPQPQHF; cdr3_nt: TGCAGTGCTAGAGATCCGGAGGGCCCTCAGCCCCAGCATTTT
d_call: -; j_call: TRBJ2-7; cdr3_length: 11; clone_size: many; v_call: TRBV7-2; cdr3_aa: CASSLEGQQYF; cdr3_nt: TGTGCCAGCAGCTTAGAGGGACAGCAGTACTTC
d_call: -; j_call: TRBJ2-6; cdr3_length: 14; clone_size: -; v_call: TRBV14; cdr3_aa: CASSQVGQKAVLTF; cdr3_nt: TGTGCCAGCAGCCAAGTGGGACAAAAAGCAGTCCTGACTTTC
d_call: -; j_call: TRBJ1-4; cdr3_length: 18; clone_size: -; v_call: TRBV7-9; cdr3_aa: CASSSDTGRGATNEKLFF; cdr3_nt: TGTGCCAGCAGCTCTGATACAGGGAGGGGGGCAACTAATGAAAAACTGTTTTTT
d_call: TRBD2; j_call: TRBJ2-1; cdr3_length: 14; clone_size: -; v_call: TRBV7-3; cdr3_aa: CASSLGLAEETQFF; cdr3_nt: TGTGCCAGCAGCTTAGGGCTAGCGGAAGAGACCCAGTTCTTC
d_call: -; j_call: TRBJ2-7; cdr3_length: 11; clone_size: -; v_call: TRBV24-1; cdr3_aa: CATSGGHEQYF; cdr3_nt: TGTGCCACCAGTGGGGGCCACGAGCAGTACTTC
d_call: TRBD2; j_call: TRBJ2-7; cdr3_length: 13; clone_size: -; v_call: TRBV2; cdr3_aa: CASLPGGQEAQYF; cdr3_nt: TGTGCCAGCCTCCCGGGGGGGCAAGAGGCCCAGTACTTC
d_call: TRBD1; j_call: TRBJ2-5; cdr3_length: 14; clone_size: -; v_call: TRBV6-5; cdr3_aa: CASSFGQGEGTQYF; cdr3_nt: TGTGCCAGCAGTTTCGGACAGGGAGAGGGGACCCAGTACTTC
d_call: -; j_call: TRBJ2-5; cdr3_length: 12; clone_size: many; v_call: TRBV29-1; cdr3_aa: CSGGAYQETQYF; cdr3_nt: TGCAGCGGAGGGGCGTACCAAGAGACCCAGTACTTC
d_call: -; j_call: TRBJ2-5; cdr3_length: 13; clone_size: -; v_call: TRBV24-1; cdr3_aa: CATSDTPQETQYF; cdr3_nt: TGTGCCACCAGTGATACTCCACAAGAGACCCAGTACTTC
d_call: TRBD1; j_call: TRBJ2-7; cdr3_length: 18; clone_size: -; v_call: TRBV5-1; cdr3_aa: CASSSKLGQGGSYNEQYF; cdr3_nt: TGCGCCAGCAGCTCCAAGCTCGGACAGGGAGGCTCCTACAATGAGCAGTACTTC
d_call: -; j_call: TRBJ2-7; cdr3_length: 15; clone_size: -; v_call: TRBV6-2/TRBV6-3; cdr3_aa: CASSYSTAADYEQYF; cdr3_nt: TGTGCCAGCAGTTACTCGACGGCCGCAGACTACGAGCAGTACTTC
d_call: TRBD2; j_call: TRBJ2-2; cdr3_length: 15; clone_size: -; v_call: TRBV12-3/TRBV12-4; cdr3_aa: CASSGGGSNTGELFF; cdr3_nt: TGTGCCAGCAGTGGCGGGGGGTCGAACACCGGGGAGCTGTTTTTT
d_call: -; j_call: TRBJ1-1; cdr3_length: 13; clone_size: few; v_call: TRBV6-2/TRBV6-3; cdr3_aa: CASSFSRNTEAFF; cdr3_nt: TGTGCCAGCAGTTTCTCAAGAAACACTGAAGCTTTCTTT
d_call: TRBD1; j_call: TRBJ1-2; cdr3_length: 13; clone_size: -; v_call: TRBV6-6; cdr3_aa: CASTIDRGYGYTF; cdr3_nt: TGTGCCAGCACCATCGACAGGGGCTATGGCTACACCTTC
d_call: -; j_call: TRBJ1-1; cdr3_length: 12; clone_size: -; v_call: TRBV29-1; cdr3_aa: CSVEEGGVPAFF; cdr3_nt: TGCAGCGTTGAAGAAGGGGGGGTTCCGGCTTTCTTT
d_call: -; j_call: TRBJ2-7; cdr3_length: 13; clone_size: few; v_call: TRBV12-5; cdr3_aa: CASARDLLREQYF; cdr3_nt: TGTGCTAGTGCCCGCGACTTATTACGCGAGCAGTACTTC
d_call: TRBD1; j_call: TRBJ2-5; cdr3_length: 16; clone_size: -; v_call: TRBV28; cdr3_aa: CASSLWSGGESETQYF; cdr3_nt: TGTGCCAGCAGTTTATGGTCAGGGGGCGAATCAGAGACCCAGTACTTC
d_call: -; j_call: TRBJ2-7; cdr3_length: 16; clone_size: -; v_call: TRBV5-5; cdr3_aa: CASSSQDNLGFDEQYF; cdr3_nt: TGTGCCAGCAGCTCCCAGGACAACCTAGGGTTCGACGAGCAGTACTTC
d_call: -; j_call: TRBJ2-1; cdr3_length: 13; clone_size: few; v_call: TRBV27; cdr3_aa: CASSFRGGHEQFF; cdr3_nt: TGTGCCAGCAGTTTCCGAGGGGGTCATGAGCAGTTCTTC
d_call: TRBD2; j_call: TRBJ2-3; cdr3_length: 16; clone_size: -; v_call: TRBV4-2; cdr3_aa: CASSQEGLAGKYTQYF; cdr3_nt: TGTGCCAGCAGCCAAGAAGGACTAGCGGGGAAATATACGCAGTATTTT
d_call: -; j_call: TRBJ2-2; cdr3_length: 15; clone_size: -; v_call: TRBV2; cdr3_aa: CASTRGGANTGELFF; cdr3_nt: TGTGCCAGCACAAGGGGGGGTGCGAACACCGGGGAGCTGTTTTTT